This TCR beta chain was obtained from a study of low-dose radiotherapy and immunotherapy resistance in tumors. For the study at large: Cohort 2 was treated with 1 Gy per fraction every two weeks, amounting to 13 Gy across 26 weeks.

This clonotype was seen many times. Time point reported: after trial treatment. The treatment is: LDRT plus nivolumab, ipilimumab, low-dose cyclophosphamide and aspirin (RACIN trial). The treatment that donors received included nivolumab, ipilimumab, aspirin, low-dose cyclophosphamide and low-dose radiotherapy. Gene-specific TRAV and TRBV primers were used for first-strand cDNA, covering alpha and beta chains. PCR amplification of the TCRs was performed with Phusion for 20 PCR cycles, and it relied on a constant-region primer together with a V-primer adapter. After the mRNA was isolated, it was amplified using in vitro transcription. TCRdb independently ran MiXCR on the reads; one entry per CDR3 protein. The sample records under 90,000 distinct CDR3 sequences, 15% to 20% being singletons. This CDR3 region has 11 residues. Per the germline V gene, CDR1 is MGHDK and CDR2 is SYGVNS. Trimming left V 2 bases short and J 16 bases short, with 12 bases between.

This rearrangement joins TRBV25-1 to TRBJ2-1; the D is unclear. The source is a male donor with prostate cancer. The sequencing here drew on PBMCs, taken after low-dose radiotherapy plus immunotherapy. CDR3 protein: CASSERSYLFF. DNA of the CDR3: TGTGCCAGCAGTGAACGAAGCTACTTATTCTTC.